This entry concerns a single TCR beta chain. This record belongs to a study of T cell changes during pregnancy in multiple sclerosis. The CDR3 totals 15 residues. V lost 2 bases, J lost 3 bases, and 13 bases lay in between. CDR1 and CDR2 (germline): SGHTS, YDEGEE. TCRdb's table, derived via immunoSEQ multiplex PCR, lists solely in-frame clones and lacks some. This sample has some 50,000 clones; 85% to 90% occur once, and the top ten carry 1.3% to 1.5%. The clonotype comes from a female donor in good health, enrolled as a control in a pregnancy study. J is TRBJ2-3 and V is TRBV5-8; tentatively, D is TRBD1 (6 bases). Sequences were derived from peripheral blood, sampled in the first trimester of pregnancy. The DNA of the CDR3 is TGTGCCAGCAGCTTACGACAGGTGCGAACAGATACGCAGTATTTT. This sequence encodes CASSLRQVRTDTQYF.